Below are 18 T cell receptor beta chains sequenced from a single sample in a study of tumor-infiltrating lymphocytes in primary liver carcinoma. From approximately 550 ng of total RNA, TCR beta-specific cDNA was reverse-transcribed using a constant-region primer. Three nested multiplex PCR rounds of slightly modified ARM-PCR generated TCR beta libraries. Running about 11 cycles apiece, the first two PCR rounds relied on TRBV1-TRBV30 forward primers together with a C-beta reverse primer. One entry per CDR3 protein results from TCRdb running MiXCR on the multiplex PCR reads. The sample carries 320,000 or so distinct CDR3 sequences, approximately 60% recorded once. For blood RNA, unsorted whole blood served as the source, and germline DNA was extracted too. The sample comprised peripheral blood. The receptors derive from a man in his forties with primary liver carcinoma and hepatitis B virus infection.

Regarding this clonotype: A much larger clonotype is one base distant, so this may be a read error. The chain links TRBV6-1 to TRBJ2-1; tentative D call: TRBD2 (5 bases). Germline-derived CDR1 and CDR2 are MNHNS and SASEGT. The CDR3 runs to 13 residues. CDR3 sequence: CASIRTGYNEKFF. The CDR3 nucleotides are TGTGCCAGCATCCGGACGGGGTACAATGAGAAGTTCTTC.

About this clonotype: A single base separates this from a much larger clone, so it may be a read error. Without the conserved terminal phenylalanine or tryptophan, this CDR3 likely stems from a read error. The chain couples TRBV12-3 or TRBV12-4 to TRBJ2-1; D is undetermined. The V and J ends lost 7 bases and 6 bases respectively, with 10 bases between them. The CDR3 is 12 residues long. The CDR3 nucleotides are TGTGCCAGCACCTCAAATAGCAATGAGCAGTTCTTA. As protein: CASTSNSNEQFL.

Notes on this clonotype: This may be a read error, as it is one base from a much larger clone. The chain employs TRBV6-2 or TRBV6-3 and TRBJ2-6, with 11 positions matching TRBD2. J lost 4 bases, V lost 8 bases, and 16 bases had no gene match. Germline CDR1 MNHEY, CDR2 SVGEGT. The CDR3 length is 19 residues. CDR3 nucleotides: TGTGCCAGCGTCTCCCGAAAACTAGCGGGAGTTGGAGGGGCCAACGTCCTGACTTTC. Translation: CASVSRKLAGVGGANVLTF.

The rearrangement links TRBV5-1 to TRBJ2-5, with D possibly TRBD1 on 5 matching bases. Germline values: CDR1 SGHRS, CDR2 YFSETQ. V was cut by 0 bases and J by 2 bases, with 14 bases left in between. CDR3 length equals 16 residues. The CDR3 DNA reads TGCGCCAGCAGCTTGGCCGGTTGGGCAGGGCAAGAGACCCAGTACTTC. Translated, it gives CASSLAGWAGQETQYF. The full variable domain, its missing parts supplied by reference TRBV5-1 and TRBJ2-5, is KAGVTQTPRYLIKTRGQQVTLSCSPISGHRSVSWYQQTPGQGLQFLFEYFSETQRNKGNFPGRFSGRQFSNSRSEMNVSTLELGDSALYLCASSLAGWAGQETQYFGPGTRLLVL.

On this clonotype itself: Here the CDR3 omits its conserved ending phenylalanine or tryptophan, so a read error is the likely source. This chain connects TRBV29-1 to TRBJ1-4; 8 nucleotides agree with TRBD1. CDR1 and CDR2 from the germline V gene are SQVTM and ANQGSEA. This CDR3 contains 12 residues. This CDR3 is CSAGQGGEILFS. As DNA, the CDR3 is TGCAGCGCCGGACAGGGAGGAGAAATACTGTTTTCT.

This clonotype has a single count. The junction and the germline gene differ at one end; a read error may be behind it. This chain uses TRBV6-6 with TRBJ1-5; D remains unclear. Germline V gene sequence: CDR1 MNHNY, CDR2 SVGAGI (reference sequence). The CDR3 consists of 16 residues. The CDR3 nucleotides are TGTGCCAGCAGTTGCGACGGCGACATCAGCAATCAGTCCCAGCATTTT. The encoded protein is CASSCDGDISNQSQHF.

The chain carries TRBV5-1 and TRBJ2-7, with D unclear. Trimming stripped 0 bases from V and 5 bases from J, with 12 bases between. The CDR3 covers 14 residues. Germline CDR1 is SGHRS and CDR2 is YFSETQ. The CDR3 nucleotides are TGCGCCAGCAGCTTGGACAACCCCCCACACGAGCAGTACTTC. This encodes CASSLDNPPHEQYF.

Ten or more counts support this clonotype. The CDR3 loop reads CASRGTSLNNEQFF. The CDR3 nucleotides read TGTGCCAGCAGGGGGACTAGCTTGAACAATGAGCAGTTCTTC. The gene calls are TRBV6-1 and TRBJ2-1; 9 bases are shared with TRBD2. V dropped 6 bases and J dropped 5; count of bases not matched to a gene: 5. The germline V gene has CDR1 MNHNS and CDR2 SASEGT. This CDR3 comprises 14 residues.

J is TRBJ1-6 and V is TRBV20-1, with 9 bases lining up with TRBD1. This CDR3 has 14 amino acids. V gave up 7 bases and J gave up 4 bases; unmatched junction bases: 5. Germline V gene lookup returns CDR1 DFQATT and CDR2 SNEGSKA (reference sequence). The CDR3 DNA follows: TGCAGTGTTAAGACAGGGGGTTATAATTCACCCCTCCACTTT. Protein: CSVKTGGYNSPLHF.

As to this clonotype: Germline and junction disagree at one end, which may indicate a read error. This sequence joins TRBV28 and TRBJ2-7; the match to TRBD2 covers 13 bases. From germline, CDR1 is MDHEN and CDR2 SYDVKM. This CDR3 is 17 amino acids long. The CDR3 DNA reads as TGTGCCAGCAGTTCACTAGCGGGAGGGCCCTCAGACTACGAGCACTACTTC. Translated, it gives CASSSLAGGPSDYEHYF. Supplemented by reference TRBV28 and TRBJ2-7, the full variable domain reads DVKVTQSSRYLVKRTGEKVFLECVQDMDHENMFWYRQDPGLGLRLIYFSYDVKMKEKGDIPEGYSVSREKKERFSLILESASTNQTSMYLCASSSLAGGPSDYEHYFGPGTRLTVT.

The chain has TRBV6-2 or TRBV6-3 and TRBJ1-1; no reliable D call. The CDR3 spans 9 residues. V lost 11 bases and J lost 11, with 12 bases in between. CDR1 MNHEY and CDR2 SVGEGT come from the germline V gene. The CDR3 DNA is TGTGCCCCCGGGCCGTCGGCTTTCTTT. This gives the protein CAPGPSAFF.

In the case of this clonotype: Because the CDR3's place on the DNA is in doubt, the DNA is left out and the CDR3 is given as listed by TCRdb. The chain has TRBV11-1 and TRBJ2-6. Germline V lookup: CDR1 SGHAT, CDR2 FQDESV (reference sequence). With termini counted, the CDR3 has 17 amino acids. This CDR3 reads CASSLFAGGSAANVLTF.

As concerns this clonotype: The junction and the germline gene differ at one end; a read error may be behind it. J is TRBJ2-3 and V is TRBV6-5; D might be TRBD1 or TRBD2, each matching 5 bases. The CDR3 length is 14 residues. CDR1 and CDR2 from the germline V gene are MNHEY and SVGAGI. Here the CDR3 DNA reads TGTACCAGCAGTATGGGAGCAGGGTCCAATACGAAGTATTTT. It translates to CTSSMGAGSNTKYF.

Concerning this clonotype itself: A much bigger clone sits one base away, suggesting this may be a read error. Written as DNA, the CDR3 is TGTGCCAGCAGTCTCCGGGACATTCCCAATCAGCACCAGCATTTT. Translating gives CASSLRDIPNQHQHF. V is TRBV6-2 or TRBV6-3 and J is TRBJ1-5, with D possibly being TRBD1 (6 bases). Germline V gives CDR1 MNHEY, CDR2 SVGEGT. CDR3 length: 15 residues.

The V and J genes are TRBV7-9 and TRBJ2-7; no clear D. This CDR3 has 13 residues. Germline CDR1 is SEHNR and CDR2 is FQNEAQ (reference sequence). Between the trimmed V and J ends, which lost 5 bases and 2 bases, there was a span of 10 bases. The CDR3 DNA follows: TGTGCCAGCAGCCCCTTCAGAGCCTACGAGCAGTACTTC. Translated: CASSPFRAYEQYF.

As for this clonotype: This could be a read error, since a much larger clone is one nucleotide away. The V gene is TRBV29-1, the J gene TRBJ2-2; 7 bases map to TRBD1. Germline V CDR1 and CDR2: SQVTM, ANQGSEA. The length of the CDR3 is 14 residues. J lost 7 bases, V lost 6 bases, and 11 bases had no gene match. CDR3 coding DNA: TGCAGCGTCGCGACAGGGAGTCTGATCGGGGAGCTGTTTTTT. This gives the protein CSVATGSLIGELFF.

Regarding this clonotype: Since the CDR3 does not end with the conserved phenylalanine or tryptophan, this likely comes from a read error. The gene calls are TRBV7-8 and TRBJ2-7; D is unresolved. The length of the CDR3 is 13 residues. CDR1 SGHVS and CDR2 FQNEAQ come from the germline V gene. V dropped 1 base and J dropped 3 bases, with 7 bases sitting between them. The CDR3 protein is CASSLVRIYEQYI. The CDR3 nucleotides read TGTGCCAGCAGCTTAGTGCGGATCTACGAGCAGTACATC.

On this clonotype itself: This may be a read error: a much more frequent sequence differs by one nucleotide. The rearrangement joins TRBV5-4 to TRBJ2-7; the D is unclear. CDR1 and CDR2 from the germline V gene are SGHNT and YYREEE (reference sequence). The ends were cut back, 4 bases at V and 7 bases at J, with 12 bases in the middle. The CDR3 contains 12 residues. CDR3 residues: CASSAITSEQYF. Written as DNA, the CDR3 is TGTGCCAGCAGCGCTATTACGAGTGAGCAGTACTTC.